This entry features one TCR beta chain sequence. This clone was detected only a few times. The clone's antigen remains unknown. Base-call qualities are not available, and no considerably larger clone is one nucleotide away. These data come from a study of STAT5B mutations in CD4+ large granular lymphocyte leukemia (dated by TCRdb to between 2022 and 2023). Turning to the overall study: Among the healthy controls, the CDR3 'QG' motif was associated with a particular HLA allele. Flow cytometry on FACSCanto II or FACSVerse confirmed that purified fractions exceeded 95% purity among lymphocytes. TCRbeta repertoires of CD4+ T-cell large granular lymphocyte leukemia patients were compared with those of healthy blood donors.

Overall study results and their limits: Compared with healthy CD4+ repertoires, CD4-sorted patient repertoires appeared more clonal, and this difference remained even after the putative leukemic clones were removed. Main leukemic clonotypes were private to each patient, although less than 30% of the main leukemic clonotypes were found at low frequency in the non-leukemic repertoires of other patients. The data were not HLA-matched, and the higher clonality in CD4+ T-LGLL than in CD8+ T-LGLL could be due to the relatively small sample size. Enrichment of TRBV06-family usage was observed among the top patient clones (8/27) relative to healthy controls (2/35).

From the cysteine up to the phenylalanine, the CDR3 has a length of 14 residues. Only CDR3 DNA is held: 42 bases, read in frame from base 1. CDR1 GTSNPN and CDR2 SVGIG were looked up in the germline V gene (reference sequence). V gives up 5 bases and J gives up 5 bases, and the segment between their germline ends measures 15 bases. TCRbeta rearrangements were sequenced from genomic DNA using the immunoSEQ assay at survey resolution. As for the original processing: A lowest detectable productive clonotype frequency of 2.59 x 10-5 was observed in the TCR sequencing data. Only productive TCRbeta rearrangements, defined as complete and in-frame sequences, were included in the analyses. Simpson clonality, calculated in the immunoSEQ Analyzer version 3.0, was used as the measure of sample clonality. Clones were binned by frequency as very rare, small, medium, large (1-20%) or hyperexpanded (>20%). Generation probabilities were estimated with OLGA 1.2.3, V-gene circos plots were made with VDJtools, specificities were looked up in VDJdb, and CDR3 motifs were identified with GLIPH. TCRdb re-hosts the immuneACCESS table, in-frame sequences only. Its copies lack some clones; in the studies checked, an unresolved V gene accounts for under half of them, and the cause for the rest is not known. V, J and clone size were drawn from that table, and D and trimming were deduced from the DNA. This sample is represented by over 35,000 clones; roughly 81% of them were singletons. The ten largest clonotypes hold around 3.5% of the sample.

The healthy control group was made up of more than 35 blood donors, and the Finnish Red Cross blood service supplied their buffy coats. All TCR-sequenced material derived from peripheral blood: patient blood samples and healthy donor buffy coats. Ficoll-Hypaque gradient centrifugation was used to isolate peripheral blood mononuclear cells. Magnetic purification was used to isolate CD4+ cells from the buffy coats of the healthy controls. Genomic DNA was extracted with the Gentra Puregene Cell and Tissue kit and quantified on a Qubit 2.0 fluorometer. The TCR comes from a human donor in good health. The sample consisted of CD4+ T cells from blood buffy coats. Rearrangement joined TRBV30 to TRBJ1-4, and possibly TRBD1, on 5 matching bases. The CDR3 sequence is CAWSKGGANEKLFF. The bases read TGTGCCTGGTCGAAGGGAGGGGCAAATGAAAAACTGTTTTTT.